These 31 T cell receptor beta chains originate from one sample sequenced in a study of blood T cell repertoires in COVID-19. Some clones are missing from TCRdb's copy, which holds only in-frame ones; the method was immunoSEQ multiplex PCR. The sample contains a few hundred thousand clones, approximately 86% of which appear only once. Sequenced input: PBMCs or T cells enriched from blood (not recorded which). These receptors all stem from a woman between 40 and 55 years old with acute COVID-19.

The chain joins TRBV5-1 to TRBJ2-3; D not resolved. Trimming cost V 2 bases and J 3 bases, with 4 bases left between them. This CDR3 is built from 12 residues. CDR1 and CDR2 from the germline V gene are SGHRS and YFSETQ. The CDR3 DNA follows: TGCGCCAGCAGCTTTGTAACAGATACGCAGTATTTT. Its protein is CASSFVTDTQYF.

The chain couples TRBV7-3 to TRBJ2-1, with a possible D match to TRBD2 (5 bases). V lost 8 bases and J lost 9, with 20 bases in between. CDR1 SGHTA and CDR2 FQGTGA come from the germline V gene. CDR3 length: 14 amino acids. The CDR3 DNA is TGTGCCAGCCGCCGGGATTCCCTATTGGGTGAGCAGTTCTTC. Translated, it gives CASRRDSLLGEQFF.

The chain couples TRBV6-2 or TRBV6-3 to TRBJ2-7; D is perhaps TRBD1 (6 bases). Germline V gene lookup returns CDR1 MNHEY and CDR2 SVGEGT. The CDR3 consists of 15 residues. The germline V and J ends were trimmed by 0 bases and 7 bases, with 16 bases remaining between them. The CDR3 loop is CASSYSSQGRREQYF. The DNA for the CDR3 is TGTGCCAGCAGTTACTCGAGCCAGGGGCGGAGGGAGCAGTACTTC.

J is TRBJ1-5 and V is TRBV19; 7 bases agree with TRBD1. CDR1 is LNHDA, CDR2 SQIVND, per germline (reference sequence). V lost 5 bases to trimming and J lost 7 bases; unmatched junction nucleotides: 11. This CDR3 region has 15 residues. The CDR3 is CASSPMDRLGQPQHF. CDR3 DNA: TGTGCCAGTAGTCCCATGGACAGGCTGGGCCAGCCCCAGCATTTT.

The chain links TRBV6-2 or TRBV6-3 to TRBJ1-2; 8 bases are a match to TRBD1. CDR3 size: 13 residues. V trimming: 2 bases; J trimming: 12 bases; junction bases outside the gene matches: 8. The germline V gene has CDR1 MNHEY and CDR2 SVGEGT. CDR3 residues: CASSYARGQADTF. Written as DNA, the CDR3 is TGTGCCAGCAGTTACGCAAGGGGACAGGCGGACACCTTC.

V usage is TRBV7-3 and J usage is TRBJ2-2, with 8 bases fitting TRBD1. This CDR3 is 15 amino acids long. CDR1 SGHTA and CDR2 FQGTGA come from the germline V gene. The V segment lost 6 bases and the J segment 1 base; nucleotides outside the gene matches: 4. CDR3 residues: CASSPGQVNTGELFF. Written as DNA, the CDR3 is TGTGCCAGCAGTCCGGGACAGGTGAACACCGGGGAGCTGTTTTTT.

V gene TRBV18 combines with J gene TRBJ1-4; 9 bases line up with TRBD1. V trimming: 4 bases; J trimming: 4 bases; junction bases outside the gene matches: 7. The CDR3 is 16 amino acids. Looked up from germline, CDR1 is KGHSH and CDR2 is LQKENI. The CDR3 reads CASSQSGQGNNEKLFF. CDR3 in DNA: TGTGCCAGCTCACAGTCGGGACAGGGTAATAATGAAAAACTGTTTTTT.

V usage is TRBV6-6 and J usage is TRBJ1-2; D gene unclear. Between the trimmed V and J ends, which lost 8 bases and 6 bases, there was a span of 7 bases. CDR3 length equals 10 residues. Germline CDR1 is MNHNY and CDR2 is SVGAGI (reference sequence). CDR3 DNA: TGTGCCAGCGATGGAGATGGCTACACCTTC. Translated, it gives CASDGDGYTF.

The chain combines TRBV10-3 with TRBJ2-7, with 8 positions matching TRBD1. The germline CDR1 and CDR2 sequences are ENHRY and SYGVKD. The CDR3 has 16 amino acids. V dropped 0 bases and J dropped 3; count of bases not matched to a gene: 7. The CDR3 sequence: CAISESWTGSNYEQYF. Here the CDR3 DNA reads TGTGCCATCAGTGAGTCGTGGACAGGGAGTAACTACGAGCAGTACTTC.

The V call is TRBV19, the J call TRBJ1-2, with TRBD1 identical over 8 bases. Germline V gene data show CDR1 as LNHDA and CDR2 as SQIVND (reference sequence). J lost 6 bases, V lost 3 bases, and 15 bases had no gene match. This CDR3 is built from 17 residues. The CDR3 DNA follows: TGTGCCAGTAGTATCGACAGGGGATTCGGGCTATTTAATGGCTACACCTTC. This sequence encodes CASSIDRGFGLFNGYTF.

The CDR3 bases are TGTGCCAGCAGCCTGGGACTAGCGGGGGCCTCGCTAACCGGGGAGCTGTTTTTT. Amino acid sequence: CASSLGLAGASLTGELFF. The chain joins TRBV7-9 to TRBJ2-2; 14 bases map to TRBD2. The V gene end was trimmed by 5 bases and the J gene end by 5 bases; junction bases not matched to a gene: 10. CDR3 length: 18 amino acids. Germline assignment: CDR1 SEHNR and CDR2 FQNEAQ (reference sequence).

The rearrangement uses TRBV24-1 and TRBJ2-1, with 8 bases aligning to TRBD2. Per germline, CDR1 KGHDR and CDR2 SFDVKD. The J segment lost 16 bases and the V segment lost 3 bases, leaving 4 bases of the junction unmatched. This CDR3 spans 11 amino acids. The CDR3 DNA is TGTGCCACCAGTGATGGGACTAGGTCCTTCTTC. Translation: CATSDGTRSFF.

This clone showed up just a few times. The V call is TRBV9, the J call TRBJ1-3, with D tentatively TRBD1 (5 bases). The CDR3 runs 14 residues. CDR1 and CDR2 from the germline V gene are SGDLS and YYNGEE. V gave up 4 bases and J gave up 2 bases, with 10 bases separating them. For the CDR3, the DNA is TGTGCCAGCAGCATGACAGATACTGGAAACACCATATATTTT. Protein: CASSMTDTGNTIYF.

The chain carries TRBV6-2 or TRBV6-3 and TRBJ2-1, with TRBD2 matching over 11 bases. CDR1 and CDR2 from the germline V gene are MNHEY and SVGEGT. The CDR3 length is 16 residues. Losses at the gene ends were 6 bases for V and 7 bases for J; bases not matched to a gene: 11. In DNA form, the CDR3 reads TGTGCCAGCAGCAGACTTACTAGCGGGAGTATGAATGAGCAGTTCTTC. It translates to CASSRLTSGSMNEQFF.

This chain links TRBV7-8 with TRBJ2-7, with D tentatively TRBD1 (6 bases). Per germline, CDR1 SGHVS and CDR2 FQNEAQ. V was shortened by 5 bases and J by 6 bases, with 23 bases between the two germline ends. This CDR3 has 16 amino acids. The CDR3 nucleotides read TGTGCCAGCAGCCCAAGTCATCTGGGGGCGCGGTCCGAGCAGTACTTC. Amino acid sequence: CASSPSHLGARSEQYF.

V is TRBV6-2 or TRBV6-3 and J is TRBJ1-5; D may be TRBD1 (5 bases). Germline CDR1 and CDR2: MNHEY and SVGEGT. CDR3 size: 16 residues. Trimming pared 4 bases from V and 4 bases from J, leaving 17 bases between. CDR3 DNA sequence: TGTGCCAGCAGTTCGTTGCCTTCGACAGAAAATCAGCCCCAGCATTTT. Translating gives CASSSLPSTENQPQHF.

This chain joins TRBV5-1 and TRBJ1-4; D not resolved. This CDR3 is 14 amino acids long. V gave up 0 bases and J gave up 4 bases, with 7 bases separating them. The germline V gene encodes CDR1 SGHRS and CDR2 YFSETQ. The CDR3 bases are TGCGCCAGCAGCTTGGATGTAAATAATGAAAAACTGTTTTTT. As protein: CASSLDVNNEKLFF.

This clone was recorded only once. The gene calls are TRBV7-8 and TRBJ1-2; the match to TRBD1 covers 8 bases. Germline V gene lookup returns CDR1 SGHVS and CDR2 FQNEAQ. CDR3 length: 14 residues. Trimming took 5 bases from V and 7 from J; bases not matched to a gene: 9. This CDR3 is CASSLTRTGFGYTF. The CDR3 DNA follows: TGTGCCAGCAGCCTCACCCGGACAGGGTTTGGCTACACCTTC.

This sequence joins TRBV5-1 and TRBJ2-3; a possible D gene is TRBD2 (5 bases). V lost 0 bases to trimming and J lost 6 bases, with 14 bases between them. The CDR3 extends over 15 amino acids. The germline gives CDR1 SGHRS, CDR2 YFSETQ. The CDR3 nucleotides are TGCGCCAGCAGCTTGGAGCCTTCTCGAGGGGATACGCAGTATTTT. Protein: CASSLEPSRGDTQYF.

This clone was counted once. The CDR3 DNA reads TGTGCCAGCTCACCAGTGGGACAGGGACTTGGGTATGGCTACACCTTC. It translates to CASSPVGQGLGYGYTF. The V and J genes are TRBV18 and TRBJ1-2, with 9 bases identical to TRBD1. Germline lookup yields CDR1 KGHSH and CDR2 LQKENI. V gave up 2 bases and J gave up 5 bases; unmatched junction bases: 9. The CDR3 covers 16 residues.

This clone was recorded a few times. The chain joins TRBV19 to TRBJ1-4, with 11 nucleotides matching TRBD1. V was clipped by 4 bases and J by 6 bases; unmatched bases: 7. CDR3 length equals 16 residues. CDR1 is LNHDA, CDR2 SQIVND, per germline (reference sequence). This chain's CDR3 is CASSKDRGRYDEKLFF. The CDR3 DNA follows: TGTGCCAGTAGTAAGGACAGGGGGCGATATGATGAAAAACTGTTTTTT.

The chain uses TRBV29-1 and TRBJ2-3, with TRBD2 identical over 7 bases. Germline V lookup: CDR1 SQVTM, CDR2 ANQGSEA. CDR3 length equals 13 residues. V lost 7 bases and J lost 6; bases outside the gene matches: 10. The CDR3 bases are TGCAGCGCCAGTAAAGCGGGACGTGATACGCAGTATTTT. This encodes CSASKAGRDTQYF.

The chain carries TRBV2 and TRBJ1-3; maybe TRBD1 (6 bases). This CDR3 has 14 amino acids. Germline V gene lookup returns CDR1 SNHLY and CDR2 FYNNEI. With 6 bases removed from V and 4 bases from J, the gap between germline ends came to 13 bases. CDR3 protein: CASSSGGAGNTIYF. The CDR3 nucleotides read TGTGCCAGCAGCTCTGGGGGGGCGGGAAACACCATATATTTT.

This clone has a handful of counts. The CDR3 DNA sequence: TGCGCCAGCAGCTTGTCACAGGGAGCCCTTAACTATGGCTACACCTTC. This sequence encodes CASSLSQGALNYGYTF. J is TRBJ1-2 and V is TRBV5-1; D is possibly TRBD1 (6 bases). The CDR3 covers 16 residues. The ends were cut back, 1 base at V and 1 base at J, with 14 bases in the middle. The germline V gene has CDR1 SGHRS and CDR2 YFSETQ.

The chain has TRBV4-1 and TRBJ2-2, with TRBD2 matching over 10 bases. The CDR3 extends over 19 amino acids. The trim removed 3 bases at V and 1 base at J, leaving 11 bases unmatched. Germline loops: CDR1 MGHRA, CDR2 YSYEKL. As DNA, the CDR3 is TGCGCCAGCAGCCAGCGGACTAGCGGCTTTCTATTGAACACCGGGGAGCTGTTTTTT. Translating gives CASSQRTSGFLLNTGELFF.

J is TRBJ2-5 and V is TRBV5-1; D is possibly TRBD1 (6 bases). Germline V gives CDR1 SGHRS, CDR2 YFSETQ. V shed 0 bases and J shed 3 bases, with 6 bases lying between them. The CDR3 is made up of 13 amino acids. CDR3 DNA sequence: TGCGCCAGCAGCTTGGAGGGGGAAGAGACCCAGTACTTC. Its translation is CASSLEGEETQYF.

The chain couples TRBV2 to TRBJ1-6, with 7 bases matching TRBD1. The junction had 6 bases not matched to a gene; V was cut back by 4 bases and J by 9 bases. CDR1 is SNHLY and CDR2 is FYNNEI in the germline V gene. The CDR3 is 14 residues long. In DNA form, the CDR3 reads TGTGCCAGCAGTGTATCAGGGGGTGTTTCACCCCTCCACTTT. Encoded protein: CASSVSGGVSPLHF. The whole variable domain, filled in from reference TRBV2 and TRBJ1-6, reads EPEVTQTPSHQVTQMGQEVILRCVPISNHLYFYWYRQILGQKVEFLVSFYNNEISEKSEIFDDQFSVERPDGSNFTLKIRSTKLEDSAMYFCASSVSGGVSPLHFGNGTRLTVT.

V gene TRBV7-6 combines with J gene TRBJ1-1, with D possibly matching TRBD1 (6 bases). V was pared by 5 bases and J by 0 bases, with 22 bases between. The CDR3 sequence is 18 residues long. The germline V gene encodes CDR1 SGHVS and CDR2 FNYEAQ. CDR3 region: CASSRKQGRETMNTEAFF. The CDR3 DNA follows: TGTGCCAGCAGCCGGAAACAGGGAAGGGAGACCATGAACACTGAAGCTTTCTTT.

The chain carries TRBV10-1 and TRBJ2-5; 11 bases map to TRBD2. The length of the CDR3 is 16 residues. The germline CDR1 and CDR2 sequences are WNHNN and SYGVQD (reference sequence). V gave up 0 bases and J gave up 3 bases; unmatched junction bases: 3. The CDR3 coding sequence is TGCGCCAGCAGTGAGTCGAAACTAGCGGGGGAAGAGACCCAGTACTTC. Residues: CASSESKLAGEETQYF.

This chain connects TRBV29-1 to TRBJ1-2; TRBD1 might be the D (6 bases). Germline values: CDR1 SQVTM, CDR2 ANQGSEA. The V end lost 2 bases, the J end lost 5 bases, and 12 bases lay between the germline ends. The CDR3 is 13 residues long. The CDR3 nucleotides read TGCAGCGTTGAACTTCAGGGGAGTTATGGCTACACCTTC. Amino acids: CSVELQGSYGYTF.

This clone was seen a handful of times. The rearrangement links TRBV3-1 (or the pseudogene TRBV3-2) to TRBJ1-1, with TRBD1 as a possible D gene (5 bases). Germline values: CDR1 LGHDT, CDR2 YNNKEL (reference sequence). V dropped 2 bases and J dropped 10 bases, with 17 bases sitting between them. This CDR3 has 14 amino acids. The CDR3 bases are TGTGCCAGCAGCCAAACCTCGGGGGGTAGCGTAGCTTTCTTT. It specifies CASSQTSGGSVAFF.